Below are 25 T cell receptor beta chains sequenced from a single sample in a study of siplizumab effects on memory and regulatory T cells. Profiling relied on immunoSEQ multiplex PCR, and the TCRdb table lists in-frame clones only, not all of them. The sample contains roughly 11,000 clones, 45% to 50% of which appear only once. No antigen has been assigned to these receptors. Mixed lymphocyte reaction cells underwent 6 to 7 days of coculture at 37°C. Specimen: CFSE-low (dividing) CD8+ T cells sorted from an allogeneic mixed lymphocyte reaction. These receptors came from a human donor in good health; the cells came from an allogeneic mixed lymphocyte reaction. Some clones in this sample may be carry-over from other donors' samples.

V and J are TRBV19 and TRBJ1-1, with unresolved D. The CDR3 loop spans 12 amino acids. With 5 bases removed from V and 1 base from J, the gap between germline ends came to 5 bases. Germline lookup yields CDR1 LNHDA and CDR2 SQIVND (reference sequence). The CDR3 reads CASSVGNTEAFF. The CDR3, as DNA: TGTGCCAGTAGTGTGGGGAACACTGAAGCTTTCTTT.

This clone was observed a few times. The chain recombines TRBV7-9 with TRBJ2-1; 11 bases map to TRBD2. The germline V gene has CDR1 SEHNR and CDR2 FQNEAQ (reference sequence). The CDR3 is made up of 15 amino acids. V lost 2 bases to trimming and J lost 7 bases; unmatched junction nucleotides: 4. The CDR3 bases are TGTGCCAGCAGCTTAATCTCTAGCGGGAGGAATGAGCAGTTCTTC. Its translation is CASSLISSGRNEQFF.

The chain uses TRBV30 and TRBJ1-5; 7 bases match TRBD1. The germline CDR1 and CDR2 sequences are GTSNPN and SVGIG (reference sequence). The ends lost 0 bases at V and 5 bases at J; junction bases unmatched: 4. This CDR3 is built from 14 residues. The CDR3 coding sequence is TGTGCCTGGAGTGTGGGGACAGACTATCAGCCCCAGCATTTT. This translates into CAWSVGTDYQPQHF.

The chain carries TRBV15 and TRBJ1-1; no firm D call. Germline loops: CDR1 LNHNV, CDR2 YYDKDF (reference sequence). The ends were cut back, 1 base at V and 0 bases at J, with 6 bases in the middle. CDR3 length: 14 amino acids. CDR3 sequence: CATSRGHLNTEAFF. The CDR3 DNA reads TGTGCCACCAGCAGAGGACACCTGAACACTGAAGCTTTCTTT.

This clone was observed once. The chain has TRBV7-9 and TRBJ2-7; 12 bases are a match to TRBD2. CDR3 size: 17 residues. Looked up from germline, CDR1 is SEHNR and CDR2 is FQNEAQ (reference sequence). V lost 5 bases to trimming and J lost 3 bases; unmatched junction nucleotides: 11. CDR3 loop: CASSPAETSGRIYEQYF. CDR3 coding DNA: TGTGCCAGCAGCCCCGCCGAGACTAGCGGGAGAATCTACGAGCAGTACTTC.

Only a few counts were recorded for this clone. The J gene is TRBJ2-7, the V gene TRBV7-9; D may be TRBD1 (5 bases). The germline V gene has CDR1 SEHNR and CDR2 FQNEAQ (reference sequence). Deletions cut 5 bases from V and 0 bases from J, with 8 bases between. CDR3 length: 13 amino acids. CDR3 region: CASSKQASYEQYF. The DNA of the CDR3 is TGTGCCAGCAGCAAACAGGCCTCCTACGAGCAGTACTTC.

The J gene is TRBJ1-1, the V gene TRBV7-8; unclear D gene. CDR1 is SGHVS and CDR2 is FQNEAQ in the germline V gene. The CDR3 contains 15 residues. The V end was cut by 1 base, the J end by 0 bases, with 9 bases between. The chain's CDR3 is CASSLVGGLNTEAFF. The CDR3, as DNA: TGTGCCAGCAGCTTAGTTGGAGGGCTGAACACTGAAGCTTTCTTT.

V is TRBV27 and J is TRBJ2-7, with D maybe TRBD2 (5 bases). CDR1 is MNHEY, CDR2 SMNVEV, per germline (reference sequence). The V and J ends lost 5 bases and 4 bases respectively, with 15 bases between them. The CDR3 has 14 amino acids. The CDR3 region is CASSTGIIGYEQYF. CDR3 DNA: TGTGCCAGCAGTACGGGGATAATCGGATACGAGCAGTACTTC.

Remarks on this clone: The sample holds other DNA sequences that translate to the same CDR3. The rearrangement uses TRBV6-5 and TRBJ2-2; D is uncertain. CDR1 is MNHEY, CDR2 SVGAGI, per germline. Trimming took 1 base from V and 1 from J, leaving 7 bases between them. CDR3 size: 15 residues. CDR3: CASSYYEQNTGELFF. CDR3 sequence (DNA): TGTGCCAGCAGTTACTATGAACAGAACACCGGGGAGCTGTTTTTT.

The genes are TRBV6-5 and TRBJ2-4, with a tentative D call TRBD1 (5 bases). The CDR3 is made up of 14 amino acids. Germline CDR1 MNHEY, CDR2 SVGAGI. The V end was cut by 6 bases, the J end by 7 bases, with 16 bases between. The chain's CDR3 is CASRAMGPSNIQYF. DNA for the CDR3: TGTGCCAGCAGGGCGATGGGGCCCTCGAACATTCAGTACTTC.

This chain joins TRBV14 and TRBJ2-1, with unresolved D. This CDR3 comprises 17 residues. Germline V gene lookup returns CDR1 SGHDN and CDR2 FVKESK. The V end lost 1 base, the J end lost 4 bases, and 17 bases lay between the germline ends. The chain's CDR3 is CASSQAPWASLYNEQFF. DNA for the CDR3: TGTGCCAGCAGCCAAGCGCCCTGGGCCAGTCTATACAATGAGCAGTTCTTC.

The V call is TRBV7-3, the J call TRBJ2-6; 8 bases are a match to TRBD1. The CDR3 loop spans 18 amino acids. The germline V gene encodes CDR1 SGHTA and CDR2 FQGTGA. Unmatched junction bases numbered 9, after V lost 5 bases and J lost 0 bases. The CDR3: CASSPSRDRNSGANVLTF. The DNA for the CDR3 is TGTGCCAGCAGCCCCAGCCGGGACAGGAACTCTGGGGCCAACGTCCTGACTTTC.

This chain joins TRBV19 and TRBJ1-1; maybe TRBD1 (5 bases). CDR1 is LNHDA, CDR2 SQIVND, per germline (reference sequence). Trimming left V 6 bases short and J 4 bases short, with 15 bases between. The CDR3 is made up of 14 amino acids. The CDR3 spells CASSSWGFGTEAFF. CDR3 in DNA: TGTGCCAGTAGCTCTTGGGGGTTCGGCACTGAAGCTTTCTTT.

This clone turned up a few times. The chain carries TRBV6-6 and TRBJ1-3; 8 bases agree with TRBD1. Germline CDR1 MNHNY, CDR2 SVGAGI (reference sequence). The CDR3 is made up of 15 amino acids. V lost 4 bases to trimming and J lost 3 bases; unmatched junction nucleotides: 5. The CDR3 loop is CASSFTGTGGNTIYF. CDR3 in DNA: TGTGCCAGCAGTTTCACTGGGACAGGTGGAAACACCATATATTTT.

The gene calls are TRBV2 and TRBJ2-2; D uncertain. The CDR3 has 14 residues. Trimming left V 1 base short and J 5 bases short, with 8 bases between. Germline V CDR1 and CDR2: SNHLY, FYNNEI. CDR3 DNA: TGTGCCAGCAGTGAAGGTTGGGTTACCGGGGAGCTGTTTTTT. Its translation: CASSEGWVTGELFF.

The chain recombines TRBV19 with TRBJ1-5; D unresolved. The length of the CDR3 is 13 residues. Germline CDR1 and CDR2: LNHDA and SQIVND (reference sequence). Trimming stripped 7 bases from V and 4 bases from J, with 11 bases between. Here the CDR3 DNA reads TGTGCCAGTACCATCGACATAAATCAGCCCCAGCATTTT. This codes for CASTIDINQPQHF.

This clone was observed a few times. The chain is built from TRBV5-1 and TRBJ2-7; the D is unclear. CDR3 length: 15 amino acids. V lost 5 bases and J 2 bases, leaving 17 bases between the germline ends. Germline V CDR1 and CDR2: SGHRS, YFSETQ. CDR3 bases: TGCGCCAGCAGTTTGAGTATGGGTGCGGCCTACGAGCAGTACTTC. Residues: CASSLSMGAAYEQYF.

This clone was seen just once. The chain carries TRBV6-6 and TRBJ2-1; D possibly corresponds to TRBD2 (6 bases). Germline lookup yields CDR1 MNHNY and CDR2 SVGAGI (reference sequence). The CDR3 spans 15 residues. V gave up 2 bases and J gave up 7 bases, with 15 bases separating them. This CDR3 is CASSYPASVGNEQFF. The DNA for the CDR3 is TGTGCCAGCAGTTACCCCGCTAGCGTCGGGAATGAGCAGTTCTTC.

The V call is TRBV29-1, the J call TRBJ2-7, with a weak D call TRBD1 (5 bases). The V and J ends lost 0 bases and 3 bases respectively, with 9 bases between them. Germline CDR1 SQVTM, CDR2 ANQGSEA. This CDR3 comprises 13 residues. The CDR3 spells CSVEEFDSYEQYF. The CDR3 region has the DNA TGCAGCGTTGAAGAATTCGACAGCTACGAGCAGTACTTC.

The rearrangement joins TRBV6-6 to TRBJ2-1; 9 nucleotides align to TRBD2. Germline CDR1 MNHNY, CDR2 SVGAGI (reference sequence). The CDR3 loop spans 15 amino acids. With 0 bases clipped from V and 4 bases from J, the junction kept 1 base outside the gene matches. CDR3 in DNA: TGTGCCAGCAGTTACTCTAGCGGGGGATACAATGAGCAGTTCTTC. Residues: CASSYSSGGYNEQFF.

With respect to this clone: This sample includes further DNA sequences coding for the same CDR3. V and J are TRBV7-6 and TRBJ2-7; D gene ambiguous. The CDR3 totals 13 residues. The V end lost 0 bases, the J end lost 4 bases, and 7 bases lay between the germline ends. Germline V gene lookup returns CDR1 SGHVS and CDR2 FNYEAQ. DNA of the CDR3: TGTGCCAGCAGCTTAGCGGAGTTTTACGAGCAGTACTTC. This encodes CASSLAEFYEQYF.

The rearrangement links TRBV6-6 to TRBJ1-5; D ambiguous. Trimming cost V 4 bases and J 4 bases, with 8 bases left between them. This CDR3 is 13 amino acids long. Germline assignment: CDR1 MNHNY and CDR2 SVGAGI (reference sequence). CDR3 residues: CASSSLINQPQHF. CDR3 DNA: TGTGCCAGCAGTTCCCTCATAAATCAGCCCCAGCATTTT.

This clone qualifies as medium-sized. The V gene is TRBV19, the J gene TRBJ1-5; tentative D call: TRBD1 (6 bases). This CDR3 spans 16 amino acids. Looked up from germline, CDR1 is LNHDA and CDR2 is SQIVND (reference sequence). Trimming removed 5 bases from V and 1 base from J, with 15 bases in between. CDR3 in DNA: TGTGCCAGTAGTCCGTACAGGGATTTGAGCAATCAGCCCCAGCATTTT. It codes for CASSPYRDLSNQPQHF. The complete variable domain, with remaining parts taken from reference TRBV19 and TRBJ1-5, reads DGGITQSPKYLFRKEGQNVTLSCEQNLNHDAMYWYRQDPGQGLRLIYYSQIVNDFQKGDIAEGYSVSREKKESFPLTVTSAQKNPTAFYLCASSPYRDLSNQPQHFGDGTRLSIL.

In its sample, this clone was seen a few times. The CDR3 loop is CASSSIYPGLASTGELFF. CDR3 bases: TGCGCCAGCAGCTCCATATACCCGGGACTAGCTTCTACCGGGGAGCTGTTTTTT. This rearrangement joins TRBV4-1 to TRBJ2-2; TRBD2 agrees at 9 bases. The ends lost 5 bases at V and 5 bases at J; junction bases unmatched: 15. Per germline, CDR1 MGHRA and CDR2 YSYEKL. CDR3 length: 18 amino acids.

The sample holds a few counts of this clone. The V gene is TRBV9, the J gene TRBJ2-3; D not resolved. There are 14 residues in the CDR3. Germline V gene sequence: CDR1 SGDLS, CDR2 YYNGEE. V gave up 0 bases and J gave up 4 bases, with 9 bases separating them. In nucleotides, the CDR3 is TGTGCCAGCAGCGTAGAGGCTTTCGCAGATACGCAGTATTTT. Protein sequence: CASSVEAFADTQYF.